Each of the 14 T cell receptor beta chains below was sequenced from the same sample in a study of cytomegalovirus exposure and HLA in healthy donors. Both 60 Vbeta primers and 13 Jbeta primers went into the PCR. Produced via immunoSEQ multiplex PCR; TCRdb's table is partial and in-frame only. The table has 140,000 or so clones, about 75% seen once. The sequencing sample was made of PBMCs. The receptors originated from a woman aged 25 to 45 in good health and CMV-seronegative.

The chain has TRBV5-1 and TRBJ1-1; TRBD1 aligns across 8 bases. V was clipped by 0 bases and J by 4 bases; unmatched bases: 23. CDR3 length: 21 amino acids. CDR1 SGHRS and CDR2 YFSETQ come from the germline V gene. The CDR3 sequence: CASSLGLMDRATVTGRTEAFF. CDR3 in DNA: TGCGCCAGCAGCTTGGGTTTGATGGACAGGGCCACTGTAACCGGTCGCACTGAAGCTTTCTTT.

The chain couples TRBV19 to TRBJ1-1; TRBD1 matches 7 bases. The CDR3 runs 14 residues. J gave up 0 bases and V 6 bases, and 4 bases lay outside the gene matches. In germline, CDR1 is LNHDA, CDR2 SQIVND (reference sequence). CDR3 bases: TGTGCCAGTAGATGGACAGGCATGAACACTGAAGCTTTCTTT. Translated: CASRWTGMNTEAFF. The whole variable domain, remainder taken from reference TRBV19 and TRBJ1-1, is DGGITQSPKYLFRKEGQNVTLSCEQNLNHDAMYWYRQDPGQGLRLIYYSQIVNDFQKGDIAEGYSVSREKKESFPLTVTSAQKNPTAFYLCASRWTGMNTEAFFGQGTRLTVV.

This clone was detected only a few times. The CDR3 DNA is TGTGCCAGCAGCCGCGGAACGAATCAGCCCCAGCATTTT. Its translation: CASSRGTNQPQHF. V and J are TRBV7-2 and TRBJ1-5, with unresolved D. This CDR3 region has 13 residues. Trimming removed 5 bases from V and 4 bases from J, with 9 bases in between. The germline V gene encodes CDR1 SGHTA and CDR2 FQGNSA.

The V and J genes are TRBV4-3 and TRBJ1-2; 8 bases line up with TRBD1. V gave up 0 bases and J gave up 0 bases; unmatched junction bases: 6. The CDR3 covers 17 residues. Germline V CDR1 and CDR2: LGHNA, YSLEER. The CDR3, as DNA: TGCGCCAGCAGCCAAGAAGTTCAGGGGGCTGCTAACTATGGCTACACCTTC. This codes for CASSQEVQGAANYGYTF.

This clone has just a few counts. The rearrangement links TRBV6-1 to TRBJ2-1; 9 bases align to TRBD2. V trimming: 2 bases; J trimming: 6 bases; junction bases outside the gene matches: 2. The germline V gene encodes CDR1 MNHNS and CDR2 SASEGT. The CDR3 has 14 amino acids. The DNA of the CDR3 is TGTGCCAGCAGTGAAATTAGCGGGGGCAATGAGCAGTTCTTC. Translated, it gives CASSEISGGNEQFF.

CDR3 sequence reads: CAVISSGNTIYF. CDR3 in DNA: TGTGCCGTAATCAGCTCTGGAAACACCATATATTTT. The rearrangement joins TRBV19 to TRBJ1-3, with D unclear. The CDR3 is 12 residues long. Germline assignment: CDR1 LNHDA and CDR2 SQIVND (reference sequence). Trimming left V 11 bases short and J 0 bases short, with 8 bases between.

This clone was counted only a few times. The CDR3 reads CASTKEGAPSETQYF. CDR3 bases: TGTGCCAGCACAAAAGAGGGGGCGCCATCAGAGACCCAGTACTTC. V and J are TRBV28 and TRBJ2-5, with TRBD1 matching 7 bases. Germline V gene lookup returns CDR1 MDHEN and CDR2 SYDVKM. This CDR3 region has 15 residues. After removal of 7 bases from V and 4 bases from J, the junction contained 12 bases not matched to a gene.

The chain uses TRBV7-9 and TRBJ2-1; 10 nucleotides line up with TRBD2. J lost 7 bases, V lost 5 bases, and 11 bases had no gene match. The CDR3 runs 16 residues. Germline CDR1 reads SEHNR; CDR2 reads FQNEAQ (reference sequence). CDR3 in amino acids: CASSPRAGGFGNEQFF. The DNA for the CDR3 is TGTGCCAGCAGCCCGCGAGCGGGGGGGTTCGGTAATGAGCAGTTCTTC.

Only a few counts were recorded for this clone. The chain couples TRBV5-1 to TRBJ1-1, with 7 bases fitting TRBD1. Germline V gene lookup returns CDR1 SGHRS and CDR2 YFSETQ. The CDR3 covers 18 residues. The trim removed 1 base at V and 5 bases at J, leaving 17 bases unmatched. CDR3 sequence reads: CASSLKHMPTGLTTEAFF. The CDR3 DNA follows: TGCGCCAGCAGCTTGAAACATATGCCGACAGGGTTGACTACTGAAGCTTTCTTT.

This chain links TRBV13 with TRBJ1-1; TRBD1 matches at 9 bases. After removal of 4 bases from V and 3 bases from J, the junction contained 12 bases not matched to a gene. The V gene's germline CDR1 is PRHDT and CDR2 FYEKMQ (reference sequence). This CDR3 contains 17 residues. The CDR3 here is CASSWGQGGFGDTEAFF. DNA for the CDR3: TGTGCCAGCAGCTGGGGACAGGGTGGATTCGGGGACACTGAAGCTTTCTTT.

The CDR3 protein is CASSDSYTGELFF. The CDR3, as DNA: TGTGCCAGCAGTGACTCCTACACCGGGGAGCTGTTTTTT. This rearrangement joins TRBV6-4 to TRBJ2-2; D not resolved. V was shortened by 0 bases and J by 3 bases, with 2 bases between the two germline ends. The CDR3 is 13 amino acids. CDR1 and CDR2 from the germline V gene are MRHNA and SNTAGT.

CDR3 coding DNA: TGCGCCAGCAGCTTGAGCCAGGGTGGCTACACCTTC. Its protein is CASSLSQGGYTF. The rearrangement joins TRBV5-1 to TRBJ1-2, with a possible D match to TRBD1 (5 bases). The CDR3 sequence is 12 residues long. With 1 base removed from V and 7 bases from J, the gap between germline ends came to 8 bases. CDR1 is SGHRS and CDR2 is YFSETQ in the germline V gene.

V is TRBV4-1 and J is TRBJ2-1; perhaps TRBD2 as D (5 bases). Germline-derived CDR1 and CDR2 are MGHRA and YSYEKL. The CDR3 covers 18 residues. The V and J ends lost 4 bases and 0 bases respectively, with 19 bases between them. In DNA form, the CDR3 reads TGCGCCAGCAGCCTTCTCGCAAATAAACTAGGCTCCTACAATGAGCAGTTCTTC. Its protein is CASSLLANKLGSYNEQFF.

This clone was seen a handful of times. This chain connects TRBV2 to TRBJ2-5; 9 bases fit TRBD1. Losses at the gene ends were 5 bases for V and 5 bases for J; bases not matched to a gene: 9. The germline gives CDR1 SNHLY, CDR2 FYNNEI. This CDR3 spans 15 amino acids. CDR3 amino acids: CASSPGQGRGETQYF. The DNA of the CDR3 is TGTGCCAGCAGTCCGGGACAGGGTCGCGGGGAGACCCAGTACTTC.